Here is one TCR beta chain with its context. It is unclear where the CDR3 begins or ends on the DNA, so no DNA is shown, and the CDR3 is as TCRdb lists it. The germline CDR1 and CDR2 sequences are KGHSH and LQKENI. The CDR3 sequence runs 16 residues, both termini included. This sample is drawn from a study of blood T cell repertoires in COVID-19. Cohorts were based on clinical histories the participants reported. All recovered Cohort 3 donors got two negative PCRs, got clearance, or saw symptom resolution. Method: immunoSEQ multiplex PCR; TCRdb's copy keeps in-frame clones and lacks some. The top ten hold more than 0.95% of the sample, which has 300,000 to 400,000 clones, 88% seen once.

The rearrangement uses TRBV18 and TRBJ1-2; TRBD1 is the table's D call, not checked against the DNA. Sequencing input: PBMCs or T cells enriched from blood (not recorded which). This TCR came from a woman aged 18-29 years who had recovered from COVID-19. The CDR3 here is CASSPPVAGGIYGYTF.